These T cell receptor beta chains were read from a single sample in a study of T cells in narcolepsy. Assay: immunoSEQ multiplex PCR; the TCRdb copy retains only in-frame clones and omits some. The repertoire holds 26,000 or so clones, with approximately 80% as singletons. The sequenced material came from CD45RA- memory CD4+ T cells from PBMCs. The receptors here all came from a human donor with narcolepsy. The CDR3 runs from the conserved cysteine through the conserved F or W. A D gene is named only where the DNA matches it firmly. Expanded clones get a size class; other rows say once, few or many, or leave the size out.

clone size	J gene	V gene	D gene	CDR3 DNA	CDR3 protein
.	TRBJ2-3	TRBV7-2	.	TGTGCCAGCAGGAGACGGGCCGGCACAGATACGCAGTATTTT	CASRRRAGTDTQYF
.	TRBJ1-2	TRBV5-1	.	TGCGCCAGCAGCCTGGCCGTGGGATATGGCTACACCTTC	CASSLAVGYGYTF
.	TRBJ1-6	TRBV14	.	TGTGCCAGCAGCCGGACGCACCGCAATTCACCCCTCCACTTT	CASSRTHRNSPLHF
.	TRBJ1-6	TRBV5-8	.	TGTGCCAGCAGCCTCGCAGGGTTGGTCGCACCCCTCCACTTT	CASSLAGLVAPLHF
.	TRBJ1-2	TRBV19	TRBD1	TGTGCCAGTAGCACCCCGGACAGGTTAGGTGGCTACACCTTC	CASSTPDRLGGYTF
.	TRBJ1-5	TRBV7-8	.	TGTGCCAGCAGCCCAAAACCCCTTTATAGCAATCAGCCCCAGCATTTT	CASSPKPLYSNQPQHF
few	TRBJ1-5	TRBV6-1	.	TGTGCCAGCAGTAGGTCAGTCCCAGACGGTCAGCCCCAGCATTTT	CASSRSVPDGQPQHF
.	TRBJ1-2	TRBV18	TRBD1	TGTGCCAGCTCACCTGACCGGGACAGGGGAGGCTATGGCTACACCTTC	CASSPDRDRGGYGYTF
once	TRBJ1-3	TRBV6-5	.	TGTGCCAGCACTACAGGGTTTGGAAACACCATATATTTT	CASTTGFGNTIYF
.	TRBJ1-6	TRBV30	.	TGTGCCTGGAGCACCGGGATCGGAAATTCACCCCTCCACTTT	CAWSTGIGNSPLHF
few	TRBJ1-1	TRBV7-2	.	TGTGCCAGCAGCTTACGAGGGGTAGTTGTGAACACTGAAGCTTTCTTT	CASSLRGVVVNTEAFF
.	TRBJ2-7	TRBV9	.	TGTGCCAGCAGCGTAAGTGGGACATCCTACGAGCAGTACTTC	CASSVSGTSYEQYF
.	TRBJ2-6	TRBV27	.	TGTGCCAGCAGTACCGAGTTCTGGCTACAAAGTCGGGCCAACGTCCTGACTTTC	CASSTEFWLQSRANVLTF
few	TRBJ2-5	TRBV11-3	TRBD2	TGTGCCAGCAGCTTAGGGGAGGCGGGGGGGCCAGAGACCCAGTACTTC	CASSLGEAGGPETQYF
few	TRBJ1-1	TRBV6-5	.	TGTGCCAGCAGTTACGGGCAGGGAGATGAAGCTTTCTTT	CASSYGQGDEAFF
.	TRBJ2-3	TRBV5-1	TRBD1	TGCGCCAGCAGCTTACAGGGGGCTAGCACAGATACGCAGTATTTT	CASSLQGASTDTQYF
few	TRBJ2-4	TRBV5-4	TRBD1	TGTGCCAGCAGCTTGGAAGGGGGCCGGGCCAAAAACATTCAGTACTTC	CASSLEGGRAKNIQYF
.	TRBJ2-5	TRBV7-3	.	TGTGCCAGCAGCCCTCAAGCCCAAGAGACCCAGTACTTC	CASSPQAQETQYF
.	TRBJ1-5	TRBV19	.	TGTGCCAGTAGTACCCTAGGGAGGGTCGGCAATCAGCCCCAGCATTTT	CASSTLGRVGNQPQHF
.	TRBJ2-7	TRBV6-6	.	TGTGCCAGCAACCCGGGACGGGATATCTACGAGCAGTACTTC	CASNPGRDIYEQYF
.	TRBJ1-5	TRBV7-6	.	TGTGCCAGCAGCTTAGCAGGGAGGGCGGTCTACAATCAGCCCCAGCATTTT	CASSLAGRAVYNQPQHF
.	TRBJ2-7	TRBV6-6	TRBD1	TGTGCCAGCAGTTACAGGGGGCGCGAGCAGTACTTC	CASSYRGREQYF
.	TRBJ2-3	TRBV2	.	TGTGCCAGCAGTGATCAGGGGATGGGGACAGATACGCAGTATTTT	CASSDQGMGTDTQYF
.	TRBJ1-1	TRBV30	.	TGTGCCTGGAGTGTATTCGGGGGGGAGAACACTGAAGCTTTCTTT	CAWSVFGGENTEAFF
.	TRBJ2-7	TRBV7-9	TRBD1	TGTGCCAGCAGCTTAGGCGAGGGGGCAACCTACGAGCAGTACTTC	CASSLGEGATYEQYF
few	TRBJ2-6	TRBV5-1	.	TGCGCCAGCAGCTCAGGGTACTCTGGGGCCAACGTCCTGACTTTC	CASSSGYSGANVLTF
.	TRBJ2-7	TRBV7-9	TRBD1	TGTGCCAGCAGCCCACCGACAGGGGGCTCCTACGAGCAGTACTTC	CASSPPTGGSYEQYF
.	TRBJ1-3	TRBV19	.	TGTGCCGGCAGGGGTCCTGGAAACACCATATATTTT	CAGRGPGNTIYF
once	TRBJ1-1	TRBV27	.	TGTGCCAGCAGTTTATCGAACCGGGGACGGAAGAACACTGAAGCTTTCTTT	CASSLSNRGRKNTEAFF
.	TRBJ1-3	TRBV11-2	.	TGTGCCAGCAGCTTACGTGGGGTACTGGTGGCTGGAAACACCATATATTTT	CASSLRGVLVAGNTIYF
.	TRBJ1-1	TRBV6-1	.	TGTGCCAGCCAGATTTTGGGGGGCAAGAGTGAAGCTTTCTTT	CASQILGGKSEAFF
.	TRBJ1-3	TRBV2	.	TGTGCCAGCAGTGGTAGGCGCTTACTTGGAAACACCATATATTTT	CASSGRRLLGNTIYF
.	TRBJ1-6	TRBV10-2	.	TGCGCCAGCGAGCCAGGTGGTAATTCACCCCTCCACTTT	CASEPGGNSPLHF